This TCR beta chain originates from a study of HIV-infected children after antiretroviral therapy interruption. Study-wide context: Samples from the continuous-treatment group were taken at weeks 0, 48 and 150. Study-wide results and limits: Some non-naive CD45RA+ T cells might be present among sorted naive cells.

A 3' RACE protocol on RNA, with unique molecular identifiers, produced the TCR library. TCRdb reprocessed the 3' RACE reads with MiXCR, giving one entry per CDR3 protein. The sample lists more than 75,000 distinct CDR3 sequences, 6% to 8.5% occurring once. Treatment here: PENTA 11 planned treatment interruption arm or continuous ART arm. This clonotype was recorded many times. Its antigen is unknown. Relative to the germline gene, one junction end is altered; a read error may explain this. The CDR3 spans 16 residues. Sequencing used CD45RA+ CD4+ T cells from PBMCs, pooled from several time points, obtained from a donor given antiretroviral therapy, either interrupted or continuous. Specified subset: naive CD4+ CD45RA+ CD45RO- T cells. The rearrangement joins TRBV12-3 or TRBV12-4 to TRBJ2-2, with TRBD2 identical over 7 bases. This TCR was recovered from a pool of human donors with HIV. The CDR3 loop is CASSPTGGGNTGQLYF. Written as DNA, the CDR3 is TGTGCCAGCAGTCCGACTGGGGGGGGAAACACCGGGCAGCTCTACTTT.